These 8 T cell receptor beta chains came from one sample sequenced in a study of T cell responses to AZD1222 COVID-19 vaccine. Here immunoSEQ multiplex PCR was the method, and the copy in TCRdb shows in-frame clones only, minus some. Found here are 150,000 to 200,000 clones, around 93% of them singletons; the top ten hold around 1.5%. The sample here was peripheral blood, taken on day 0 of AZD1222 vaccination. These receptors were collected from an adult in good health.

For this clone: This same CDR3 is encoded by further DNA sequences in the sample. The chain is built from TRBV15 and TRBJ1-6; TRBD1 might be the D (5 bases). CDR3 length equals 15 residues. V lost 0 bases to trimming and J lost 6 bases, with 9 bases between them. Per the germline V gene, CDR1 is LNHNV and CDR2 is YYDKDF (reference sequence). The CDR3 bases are TGTGCCACCAGCAGAGAGGGGCAGGGTAATTCACCCCTCCACTTT. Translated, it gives CATSREGQGNSPLHF.

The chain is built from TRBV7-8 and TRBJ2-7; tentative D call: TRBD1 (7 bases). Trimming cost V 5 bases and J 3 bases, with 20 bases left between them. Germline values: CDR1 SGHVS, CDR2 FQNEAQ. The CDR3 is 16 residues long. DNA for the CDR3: TGTGCCAGCAGCCTGATAGGGGGGACAGCGGGCTACGAGCAGTACTTC. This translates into CASSLIGGTAGYEQYF.

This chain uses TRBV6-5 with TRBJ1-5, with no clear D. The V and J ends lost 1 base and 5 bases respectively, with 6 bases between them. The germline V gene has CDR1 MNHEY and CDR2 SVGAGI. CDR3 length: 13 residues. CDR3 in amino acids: CASSYLPDQPQHF. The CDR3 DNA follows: TGTGCCAGCAGTTACTTACCCGATCAGCCCCAGCATTTT.

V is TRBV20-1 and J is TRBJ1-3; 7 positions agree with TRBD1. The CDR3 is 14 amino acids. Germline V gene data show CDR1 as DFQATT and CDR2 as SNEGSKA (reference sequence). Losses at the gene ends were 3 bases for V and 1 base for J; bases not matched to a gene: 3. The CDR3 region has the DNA TGCAGTGCTAGTTCCAGGGGGTCTGGAAACACCATATATTTT. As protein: CSASSRGSGNTIYF.

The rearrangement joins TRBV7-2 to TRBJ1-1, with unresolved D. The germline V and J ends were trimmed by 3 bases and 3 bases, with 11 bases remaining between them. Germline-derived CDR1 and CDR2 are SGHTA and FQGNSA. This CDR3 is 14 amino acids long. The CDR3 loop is CASSFRPDDTEAFF. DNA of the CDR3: TGTGCCAGCAGCTTTCGCCCGGACGACACTGAAGCTTTCTTT.

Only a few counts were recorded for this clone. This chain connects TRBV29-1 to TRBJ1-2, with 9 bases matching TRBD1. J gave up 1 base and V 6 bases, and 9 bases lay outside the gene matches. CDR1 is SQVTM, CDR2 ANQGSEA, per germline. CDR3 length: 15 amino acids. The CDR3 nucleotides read TGCAGCGTCCACCCGGGACAGGGAGATAACTATGGCTACACCTTC. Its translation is CSVHPGQGDNYGYTF.

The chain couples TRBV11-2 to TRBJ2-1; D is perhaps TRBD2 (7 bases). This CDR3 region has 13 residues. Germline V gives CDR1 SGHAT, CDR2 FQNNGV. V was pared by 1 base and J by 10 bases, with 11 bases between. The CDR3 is CASSLGTGGEQFF. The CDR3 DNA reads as TGTGCCAGCAGCTTAGGAACGGGGGGCGAGCAGTTCTTC.

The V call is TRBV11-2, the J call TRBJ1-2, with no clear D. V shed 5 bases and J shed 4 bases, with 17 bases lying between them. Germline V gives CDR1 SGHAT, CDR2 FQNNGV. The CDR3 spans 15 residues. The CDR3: CASSPIRTEGYGYTF. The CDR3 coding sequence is TGTGCCAGCAGCCCAATCAGGACGGAGGGCTATGGCTACACCTTC. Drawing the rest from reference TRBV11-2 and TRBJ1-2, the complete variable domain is EAGVAQSPRYKIIEKRQSVAFWCNPISGHATLYWYQQILGQGPKLLIQFQNNGVVDDSQLPKDRFSAERLKGVDSTLKIQPAKLEDSAVYLCASSPIRTEGYGYTFGSGTRLTVV.